One and the same sample provided the 29 T cell receptor beta chains below, sequenced in a study of CD8+CD57+ T cells in acquired aplastic anemia. The patients chosen for sequencing had shown expansion of CD8+CD57+ cells (detected by flow cytometry). Genomic DNA provided the template from which TCR beta VDJ and CDR3 profiles were obtained. TCRdb ran MiXCR on the reads and lists one entry per CDR3 protein. The table lists hundreds of thousands of distinct CDR3 sequences, around 45% of them singletons. Sequencing was done on a sample of sorted CD4+, CD8+, or CD8+CD57+ T cells (not recorded which) from PBMCs. The receptors were sampled from a human donor with aplastic anemia.

This chain uses TRBV7-9 with TRBJ2-7, with a possible D match to TRBD2 (5 bases). V was clipped by 1 base and J by 2 bases, with 9 bases between them. The CDR3 runs 14 residues. Germline V lookup: CDR1 SEHNR, CDR2 FQNEAQ (reference sequence). The CDR3 region has the DNA TGTGCCAGCAGCTTAGACAGCGGAGCCTACGAGCAGTACTTC. This sequence encodes CASSLDSGAYEQYF.

The J gene is TRBJ1-1, the V gene TRBV4-3; D might be TRBD1 (6 bases). The germline V and J ends were trimmed by 0 bases and 5 bases, with 13 bases remaining between them. Looked up from germline, CDR1 is LGHNA and CDR2 is YSLEER. CDR3 length: 15 amino acids. The CDR3 region is CASSQDARGGTEAFF. The CDR3 nucleotides read TGCGCCAGCAGCCAAGATGCCAGGGGAGGGACTGAAGCTTTCTTT.

The chain has TRBV6-6 and TRBJ2-5; D may be TRBD2 (6 bases). CDR3 length equals 16 residues. Per the germline V gene, CDR1 is MNHNY and CDR2 is SVGAGI (reference sequence). The V end was cut by 0 bases, the J end by 4 bases, with 15 bases between. Written as DNA, the CDR3 is TGTGCCAGCAGTTACTCGCGGGAAGGTGCAGGAGAGACCCAGTACTTC. This translates into CASSYSREGAGETQYF.

This clonotype was detected only once. This chain connects TRBV6-5 to TRBJ1-5; 7 bases map to TRBD1. The germline V gene has CDR1 MNHEY and CDR2 SVGAGI. J was trimmed by 0 bases and V by 7 bases; bases with no gene match: 6. This CDR3 spans 15 amino acids. The CDR3: CASKTGPTSNQPQHF. The CDR3 DNA is TGTGCCAGCAAGACAGGGCCCACTAGCAATCAGCCCCAGCATTTT.

This clonotype was detected a few times. The genes are TRBV30 and TRBJ1-2, with 10 nucleotides matching TRBD1. Germline trimming cut 4 bases from V and 7 bases from J; bases unmatched to any gene: 6. This CDR3 has 13 residues. CDR1 and CDR2 from the germline V gene are GTSNPN and SVGIG (reference sequence). The CDR3 DNA reads as TGTGCCTGGAATCCGGGACAGGGGTTTGGCTACACCTTC. It codes for CAWNPGQGFGYTF.

With respect to this clonotype: Being one base from a much bigger clone, this may be a read error. The chain recombines TRBV5-1 with TRBJ2-5; 7 bases match TRBD2. The J call is in doubt because the DNA end fits TRBJ2-7 better. This CDR3 spans 11 amino acids. Germline CDR1 is SGHRS and CDR2 is YFSETQ. CDR3 coding DNA: TGCGCCAGCAGCTCTAGCGGCGAGCAGTACTTC. Protein product: CASSSSGEQYF.

Comment on this clonotype: This CDR3 is missing its conserved last phenylalanine or tryptophan, likely due to a read error. The DNA is left out, because the CDR3 cannot be placed on it with certainty; the CDR3 is given as TCRdb lists it. The chain couples TRBV15 to TRBJ2-3; the table names TRBD1, a call not compared with the DNA. The V gene's germline CDR1 is LNHNV and CDR2 YYDKDF (reference sequence). The CDR3 is 13 residues long, counting both termini. CDR3: CATSRGDRGRAAN.

The rearrangement links TRBV12-3 or TRBV12-4 to TRBJ2-7; 7 bases agree with TRBD2. CDR3 size: 15 residues. V trimming: 7 bases; J trimming: 0 bases; junction bases outside the gene matches: 9. CDR3 residues: CASKRSAGSSYEQYF. The CDR3 DNA reads as TGTGCCAGCAAAAGGTCAGCGGGGAGCTCCTACGAGCAGTACTTC.

V usage is TRBV7-2 and J usage is TRBJ2-7; TRBD1 matches at 11 bases. This CDR3 has 16 residues. Germline loops: CDR1 SGHTA, CDR2 FQGNSA. The V gene end was trimmed by 2 bases and the J gene end by 5 bases; junction bases not matched to a gene: 8. CDR3 amino acids: CASSLPWTGGMDEQYF. CDR3 sequence (DNA): TGTGCCAGCAGCTTACCGTGGACAGGGGGCATGGACGAGCAGTACTTC.

V is TRBV19 and J is TRBJ1-6; 7 bases agree with TRBD1. The V gene's germline CDR1 is LNHDA and CDR2 SQIVND (reference sequence). V gave up 9 bases and J gave up 8 bases; unmatched junction bases: 16. There are 16 residues in the CDR3. This CDR3 reads CASSLLYRGGDSPLHF. In DNA form, the CDR3 reads TGTGCCAGCAGTTTATTATACAGGGGAGGCGATTCACCCCTCCACTTT.

This clonotype was recorded many times. This sequence joins TRBV11-2 and TRBJ1-1; D is perhaps TRBD1 (5 bases). The ends were cut back, 4 bases at V and 0 bases at J, with 15 bases in the middle. Germline lookup yields CDR1 SGHAT and CDR2 FQNNGV. This CDR3 contains 16 residues. The CDR3 reads CASSSTPGGMNTEAFF. In DNA, the CDR3 is TGTGCCAGCAGCTCAACCCCCGGGGGGATGAACACTGAAGCTTTCTTT.

CDR3 in amino acids: CASNPTGSTEAFF. The CDR3 nucleotides are TGTGCCAGCAACCCGACAGGGAGCACTGAAGCTTTCTTT. The chain joins TRBV2 to TRBJ1-1; TRBD1 aligns across 7 bases. Losses at the gene ends were 7 bases for V and 4 bases for J; bases not matched to a gene: 6. CDR1 is SNHLY, CDR2 FYNNEI, per germline. There are 13 residues in the CDR3.

This clonotype was detected only a few times. The V call is TRBV25-1, the J call TRBJ1-2; D call uncertain. This CDR3 region has 13 residues. CDR1 is MGHDK and CDR2 is SYGVNS in the germline V gene. V gave up 2 bases and J gave up 8 bases, with 12 bases separating them. The CDR3 loop is CASSEGQPWGYTF. Written as DNA, the CDR3 is TGTGCCAGCAGTGAAGGGCAGCCTTGGGGCTACACCTTC.

The gene calls are TRBV29-1 and TRBJ1-2, with D unclear. Trimming left V 3 bases short and J 6 bases short, with 11 bases between. The CDR3 length is 12 residues. CDR1 SQVTM and CDR2 ANQGSEA come from the germline V gene. CDR3 sequence reads: CSVEGYRDGYTF. DNA of the CDR3: TGCAGCGTTGAGGGCTATAGGGATGGCTACACCTTC.

This clonotype was detected ten times or more. This chain uses TRBV6-2 or TRBV6-3 with TRBJ2-5, with D possibly matching TRBD2 (5 bases). The CDR3 has 16 residues. Trimming took 0 bases from V and 4 from J, leaving 15 bases between them. The germline CDR1 and CDR2 sequences are MNHEY and SVGEGT. For the CDR3, the DNA is TGTGCCAGCAGTTACTCCGCGCCGGGGTACGGAGAGACCCAGTACTTC. It specifies CASSYSAPGYGETQYF.

This clonotype came up a few times. V usage is TRBV6-5 and J usage is TRBJ1-2, with a weak D call TRBD1 (5 bases). Germline CDR1 is MNHEY and CDR2 is SVGAGI. This CDR3 has 14 residues. Between the trimmed V and J ends, which lost 4 bases and 6 bases, there was a span of 15 bases. The CDR3 spells CASSFQATVNGYTF. DNA for the CDR3: TGTGCCAGCAGTTTTCAGGCGACAGTCAATGGCTACACCTTC.

The rearrangement uses TRBV5-6 and TRBJ2-7, with D uncertain. The CDR3 runs 13 residues. Between the trimmed V and J ends, which lost 3 bases and 0 bases, there was a span of 7 bases. Germline lookup yields CDR1 SGHDT and CDR2 YYEEEE. CDR3 sequence: CASSYLSSYEQYF. In nucleotides, the CDR3 is TGTGCCAGCAGCTACCTCTCCTCCTACGAGCAGTACTTC.

The chain couples TRBV9 to TRBJ2-2; D gene unclear. Germline lookup yields CDR1 SGDLS and CDR2 YYNGEE. This CDR3 is 16 amino acids long. V lost 0 bases and J lost 4, with 13 bases in between. This CDR3 is CASSVATVGTTGELFF. The CDR3 DNA sequence: TGTGCCAGCAGCGTAGCTACAGTGGGTACCACCGGGGAGCTGTTTTTT. Combining the CDR3 with reference TRBV9 and TRBJ2-2 gives the whole variable domain DSGVTQTPKHLITATGQRVTLRCSPRSGDLSVYWYQQSLDQGLQFLIQYYNGEERAKGNILERFSAQQFPDLHSELNLSSLELGDSALYFCASSVATVGTTGELFFGEGSRLTVL.

V usage is TRBV27 and J usage is TRBJ1-5; 8 bases match TRBD1. The CDR3 has 15 residues. CDR1 is MNHEY, CDR2 SMNVEV, per germline (reference sequence). V dropped 5 bases and J dropped 4; count of bases not matched to a gene: 7. This CDR3 reads CASSTGTGINQPQHF. CDR3 nucleotides: TGTGCCAGCAGTACCGGGACAGGAATTAATCAGCCCCAGCATTTT.

This clonotype was observed many times. At one of its ends the junction is not consistent with the germline gene, which may arise from a read error. The chain uses TRBV29-1 and TRBJ2-7; no clear D. Germline V gene sequence: CDR1 SQVTM, CDR2 ANQGSEA. There are 11 residues in the CDR3. CDR3 sequence: CSVEANGQSNF. CDR3 coding DNA: TGCAGCGTTGAAGCAAATGGTCAGAGTAACTTC.

This clonotype was detected a few times. The V gene is TRBV3-1, the J gene TRBJ2-2, with D perhaps being TRBD1 or TRBD2 (6 bases each). Trimming took off 3 bases at V and 5 bases at J, with 19 bases between the two ends. The CDR3 has 17 residues. From germline, CDR1 is LGHDT and CDR2 YNNKEL (reference sequence). CDR3 nucleotides: TGTGCCAGCAGCCACCTTGGAGGGGGGAAACCAACCGGGGAGCTGTTTTTT. Protein: CASSHLGGGKPTGELFF.

This clonotype was found many times. The rearrangement joins TRBV12-3 or TRBV12-4 to TRBJ1-2, with D possibly matching TRBD1 (6 bases). This CDR3 has 14 amino acids. The V and J ends lost 1 base and 4 bases respectively, with 10 bases between them. The CDR3, as DNA: TGTGCCAGCAGTTTAGGGGGGGGCCTCTATGGCTACACCTTC. Translating gives CASSLGGGLYGYTF.

The J gene is TRBJ2-4, the V gene TRBV7-4, with TRBD1 as a possible D gene (6 bases). The CDR3 consists of 16 residues. Germline V gives CDR1 SGHVT, CDR2 SQSDAQ. Deletions cut 5 bases from V and 6 bases from J, with 20 bases between. The CDR3 is CASSRGQSRFGNIQYF. Here the CDR3 DNA reads TGTGCCAGCAGCCGGGGACAATCTCGATTTGGAAACATTCAGTACTTC. The full variable domain, in which reference TRBV7-4 and TRBJ2-4 provide the parts outside the CDR3, is GAGVSQSPRYKVAKRGRDVALRCDSISGHVTLYWYRQTLGQGSEVLTYSQSDAQRDKSGRPSGRFSAERPERSVSTLKIQRTEQGDSAVYLCASSRGQSRFGNIQYFGAGTRLSVL.

V gene TRBV7-9 combines with J gene TRBJ1-2; D is perhaps TRBD1 (5 bases). Germline V lookup: CDR1 SEHNR, CDR2 FQNEAQ (reference sequence). The CDR3 is 13 amino acids. The V and J ends lost 6 bases and 2 bases respectively, with 10 bases between them. The DNA of the CDR3 is TGTGCCAGCAGACGAGACAGAAACTATGGCTACACCTTC. It specifies CASRRDRNYGYTF.

The chain employs TRBV19 and TRBJ1-2; D might be TRBD1 (5 bases). Looked up from germline, CDR1 is LNHDA and CDR2 is SQIVND (reference sequence). This CDR3 comprises 17 residues. Trimming stripped 4 bases from V and 0 bases from J, with 18 bases between. In DNA, the CDR3 is TGTGCCAGTAGTACTCGACAGCGAATAACAACTAACTATGGCTACACCTTC. It specifies CASSTRQRITTNYGYTF.

At least ten counts were recorded for this clonotype. The rearrangement joins TRBV4-3 to TRBJ1-2; TRBD1 might be the D (6 bases). The CDR3 sequence is 18 residues long. Trimming took 1 base from V and 3 from J, leaving 21 bases between them. CDR1 and CDR2 (germline): LGHNA, YSLEER. CDR3 nucleotide sequence: TGCGCCAGCAGCCAAGCCCCAGGGGTCAGTAGATTTCACTATGGCTACACCTTC. Translating it yields CASSQAPGVSRFHYGYTF.

Concerning this clonotype: At one end the junction does not follow the germline gene, possibly because of a read error. This chain uses TRBV6-4 with TRBJ2-1; 7 bases fit TRBD1. The CDR3 is 15 amino acids. Germline lookup yields CDR1 MRHNA and CDR2 SNTAGT. CDR3 sequence: CASSDRQGPYNEQSF. The CDR3 nucleotides read TGTGCCAGCAGTGATCGACAGGGCCCCTACAATGAGCAGTCCTTC.

The chain links TRBV19 to TRBJ2-5; tentatively, D is TRBD1 (5 bases). There are 15 residues in the CDR3. Germline CDR1 is LNHDA and CDR2 is SQIVND (reference sequence). The germline V and J ends were trimmed by 4 bases and 5 bases, with 17 bases remaining between them. This chain's CDR3 is CASSNAGLRAETQYF. The DNA of the CDR3 is TGTGCCAGTAGTAATGCCGGCCTCAGGGCCGAGACCCAGTACTTC.

This clonotype was picked up many times. This chain joins TRBV19 and TRBJ1-1; unclear D gene. From germline, CDR1 is LNHDA and CDR2 SQIVND (reference sequence). The CDR3 has 14 residues. V gave up 6 bases and J gave up 0 bases, with 11 bases separating them. CDR3 amino acids: CASRQGSMNTEAFF. Written as DNA, the CDR3 is TGTGCCAGTAGACAAGGGTCGATGAACACTGAAGCTTTCTTT.